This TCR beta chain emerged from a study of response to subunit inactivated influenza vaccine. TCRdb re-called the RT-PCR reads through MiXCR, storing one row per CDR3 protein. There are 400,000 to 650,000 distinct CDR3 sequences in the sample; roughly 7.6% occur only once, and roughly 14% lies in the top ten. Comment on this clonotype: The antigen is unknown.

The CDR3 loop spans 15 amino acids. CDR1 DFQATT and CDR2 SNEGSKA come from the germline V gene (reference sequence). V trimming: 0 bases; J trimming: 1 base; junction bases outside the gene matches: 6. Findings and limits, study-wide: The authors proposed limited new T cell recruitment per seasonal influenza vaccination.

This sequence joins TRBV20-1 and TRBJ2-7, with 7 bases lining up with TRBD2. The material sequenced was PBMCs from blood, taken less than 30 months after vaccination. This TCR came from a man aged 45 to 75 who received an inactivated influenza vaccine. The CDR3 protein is CSARDFRAGSYEQYF. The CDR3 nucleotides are TGCAGTGCTAGAGATTTCCGAGCGGGGTCCTACGAGCAGTACTTC.